The clone carrying this TCR beta chain was recorded a few times. Profiling relied on immunoSEQ multiplex PCR, and the TCRdb table lists in-frame clones only, not all of them. The data contain 45,000 to 70,000 clones, about 91% of them seen just once; the ten biggest clones take up around 0.9%. Germline CDR1 MRHNA, CDR2 SNTAGT. V was cut by 3 bases and J by 1 base, with 9 bases left in between. This CDR3 is 15 amino acids long. The data were obtained in a study of control samples from healthy donors and cancer patients. The V and J genes are TRBV6-4 and TRBJ2-2; TRBD1 might be the D (5 bases). This receptor was identified in a man aged 25-45 years with colorectal cancer. Material for sequencing was PBMCs. The CDR3 DNA reads as TGTGCCAGCAGTGAAGGACATGTGAACACCGGGGAGCTGTTTTTT. Its protein product is CASSEGHVNTGELFF.